Listed here are 17 T cell receptor beta chains from one sample, sequenced in a study of blood T cell repertoires in COVID-19. The repertoire was sequenced with immunoSEQ multiplex PCR; TCRdb's copy has only in-frame clones and lacks some. The sample shows almost 200,000 clones, more than 80% of them seen only once. Sequenced material: PBMCs or T cells enriched from blood (not recorded which). These receptors were obtained from a woman aged 18-29 years who had recovered from COVID-19.

The gene calls are TRBV6-5 and TRBJ2-1; the match to TRBD1 covers 7 bases. Germline V gene data show CDR1 as MNHEY and CDR2 as SVGAGI. CDR3 size: 13 residues. The V and J ends lost 5 bases and 8 bases, in that order; junction bases with no gene match: 6. The CDR3 DNA is TGTGCCAGCAGTCCTGAACAGGGGCATGAGCAGTTCTTC. This sequence encodes CASSPEQGHEQFF.

This chain links TRBV27 with TRBJ1-1; 7 nucleotides line up with TRBD1. Per germline, CDR1 MNHEY and CDR2 SMNVEV (reference sequence). This CDR3 has 13 residues. V shed 6 bases and J 4 bases; nucleotides not matched to a gene: 5. The CDR3 DNA reads TGTGCCAGCAGGACAGGGATGTCCACTGAAGCTTTCTTT. Its protein product is CASRTGMSTEAFF.

The V gene is TRBV9, the J gene TRBJ2-7, with 8 nucleotides matching TRBD1. This CDR3 spans 15 amino acids. With 0 bases clipped from V and 6 bases from J, the junction kept 8 bases outside the gene matches. Germline-derived CDR1 and CDR2 are SGDLS and YYNGEE. The CDR3 is CASSVGGRTGSEQYF. The CDR3, as DNA: TGTGCCAGCAGCGTAGGTGGGAGGACAGGGTCCGAGCAGTACTTC.

This chain connects TRBV9 to TRBJ1-5; possible D gene TRBD1, 6 bases. V dropped 7 bases and J dropped 6 bases, with 17 bases sitting between them. This CDR3 has 14 amino acids. The germline V gene has CDR1 SGDLS and CDR2 YYNGEE. This CDR3 is CASGGRDPGQPQHF. CDR3 DNA: TGTGCCAGCGGGGGCAGGGACCCAGGTCAGCCCCAGCATTTT.

The chain couples TRBV7-2 to TRBJ2-7, with 9 bases matching TRBD2. CDR3 length: 14 amino acids. V lost 8 bases, J lost 0 bases, and 5 bases stayed unmatched. Looked up from germline, CDR1 is SGHTA and CDR2 is FQGNSA. The CDR3, as DNA: TGTGCCAGCGGGCGGGGGGGCCTCTCCTACGAGCAGTACTTC. The encoded protein is CASGRGGLSYEQYF.

The rearrangement links TRBV5-1 to TRBJ1-1; TRBD1 matches 9 bases. The J segment lost 1 base and the V segment lost 2 bases, leaving 9 bases of the junction unmatched. Germline V lookup: CDR1 SGHRS, CDR2 YFSETQ. CDR3 length: 17 amino acids. The CDR3 is CASSFRDRATRNTEAFF. The CDR3 DNA reads as TGCGCCAGCAGCTTCCGGGACAGGGCCACGCGGAACACTGAAGCTTTCTTT.

The chain employs TRBV5-4 and TRBJ1-1; D might be TRBD1 (6 bases). With 4 bases removed from V and 7 bases from J, the gap between germline ends came to 14 bases. The length of the CDR3 is 13 residues. Germline CDR1 is SGHNT and CDR2 is YYREEE (reference sequence). The DNA of the CDR3 is TGTGCCAGCAGCACAGGGAAGTGGAATGAAGCTTTCTTT. It encodes CASSTGKWNEAFF. Using reference TRBV5-4 and TRBJ1-1 for the parts outside the CDR3, the full variable domain is ETGVTQSPTHLIKTRGQQVTLRCSSQSGHNTVSWYQQALGQGPQFIFQYYREEENGRGNFPPRFSGLQFPNYSSELNVNALELDDSALYLCASSTGKWNEAFFGQGTRLTVV.

This chain joins TRBV10-3 and TRBJ2-2; D remains unclear. Germline assignment: CDR1 ENHRY and CDR2 SYGVKD. The CDR3 consists of 14 residues. Trimming took 0 bases from V and 3 from J, leaving 5 bases between them. The CDR3 bases are TGTGCCATCAGTGAGTCTGCAGACACCGGGGAGCTGTTTTTT. Translating it yields CAISESADTGELFF.

The chain has TRBV6-1 and TRBJ1-2, with 7 nucleotides matching TRBD1. V lost 3 bases and J lost 4; bases outside the gene matches: 8. This CDR3 is built from 15 residues. Per the germline V gene, CDR1 is MNHNS and CDR2 is SASEGT. CDR3 sequence reads: CASSDRTGSSYGYTF. CDR3 nucleotides: TGTGCCAGCAGTGACCGGACAGGTTCTAGCTATGGCTACACCTTC.

CDR3 residues: CASRSGQNQPQHF. For the CDR3, the DNA is TGTGCCAGTAGATCAGGGCAGAACCAGCCCCAGCATTTT. The chain links TRBV19 to TRBJ1-5, with D perhaps TRBD1 (5 bases). The CDR3 loop spans 13 amino acids. The germline V gene has CDR1 LNHDA and CDR2 SQIVND (reference sequence). The ends were cut back, 6 bases at V and 7 bases at J, with 13 bases in the middle.

The J gene is TRBJ1-3, the V gene TRBV11-2; tentatively, D is TRBD1 (5 bases). CDR3 length: 15 amino acids. Germline V gives CDR1 SGHAT, CDR2 FQNNGV. Trimming cost V 3 bases and J 3 bases, with 12 bases left between them. The CDR3 nucleotides are TGTGCCAGCAGCTTGGGCCTGGGGCATGGAAACACCATATATTTT. Encoded protein: CASSLGLGHGNTIYF.

V gene TRBV19 combines with J gene TRBJ2-3; 10 bases map to TRBD2. The germline CDR1 and CDR2 sequences are LNHDA and SQIVND (reference sequence). Losses at the gene ends were 6 bases for V and 4 bases for J; bases not matched to a gene: 4. The CDR3 is 14 amino acids. The chain's CDR3 is CASSSSGGADTQYF. DNA for the CDR3: TGTGCCAGTAGCTCTAGCGGGGGAGCAGATACGCAGTATTTT.

The gene calls are TRBV5-4 and TRBJ1-2, with 9 bases identical to TRBD1. The CDR3 length is 15 residues. Germline V CDR1 and CDR2: SGHNT, YYREEE (reference sequence). Unmatched junction bases numbered 5, after V lost 4 bases and J lost 1 base. The DNA for the CDR3 is TGTGCCAGCAGCCGGGACAGGGAATTTAACTATGGCTACACCTTC. It is translated as CASSRDREFNYGYTF.

V gene TRBV19 combines with J gene TRBJ1-5; unclear D gene. Germline values: CDR1 LNHDA, CDR2 SQIVND (reference sequence). The CDR3 is 15 amino acids. V was pared by 6 bases and J by 2 bases, with 14 bases between. The CDR3 sequence is CASSRGGEGNQPQHF. As DNA, the CDR3 is TGTGCCAGTAGCCGCGGCGGGGAAGGCAATCAGCCCCAGCATTTT. Supplemented by reference TRBV19 and TRBJ1-5, the full variable domain reads DGGITQSPKYLFRKEGQNVTLSCEQNLNHDAMYWYRQDPGQGLRLIYYSQIVNDFQKGDIAEGYSVSREKKESFPLTVTSAQKNPTAFYLCASSRGGEGNQPQHFGDGTRLSIL.

This sequence joins TRBV9 and TRBJ2-1; D may be TRBD2 (7 bases). The germline CDR1 and CDR2 sequences are SGDLS and YYNGEE. This CDR3 comprises 15 residues. Trimming took 0 bases from V and 5 from J, leaving 12 bases between them. This chain's CDR3 is CASSVGGGRHNEQFF. The DNA of the CDR3 is TGTGCCAGCAGCGTAGGGGGGGGCAGGCACAATGAGCAGTTCTTC. The variable domain in full, with the rest retrieved from reference TRBV9 and TRBJ2-1, is DSGVTQTPKHLITATGQRVTLRCSPRSGDLSVYWYQQSLDQGLQFLIQYYNGEERAKGNILERFSAQQFPDLHSELNLSSLELGDSALYFCASSVGGGRHNEQFFGPGTRLTVL.

The rearrangement uses TRBV5-4 and TRBJ2-7; 9 positions agree with TRBD1. This CDR3 has 14 residues. The germline V gene encodes CDR1 SGHNT and CDR2 YYREEE (reference sequence). J gave up 7 bases and V 4 bases, and 9 bases lay outside the gene matches. CDR3 nucleotide sequence: TGTGCCAGCAGCCCACGGGACAGGGCTCGAGAGCAGTACTTC. It specifies CASSPRDRAREQYF. Full variable domain (outside the CDR3, taken from reference TRBV5-4 and TRBJ2-7): ETGVTQSPTHLIKTRGQQVTLRCSSQSGHNTVSWYQQALGQGPQFIFQYYREEENGRGNFPPRFSGLQFPNYSSELNVNALELDDSALYLCASSPRDRAREQYFGPGTRLTVT.

J is TRBJ1-1 and V is TRBV6-1; 9 bases are shared with TRBD1. This CDR3 has 15 amino acids. After removal of 0 bases from V and 3 bases from J, the junction contained 2 bases not matched to a gene. Germline assignment: CDR1 MNHNS and CDR2 SASEGT. The CDR3 nucleotides are TGTGCCAGCAGTGAAGCGGGGACAGGGTACACTGAAGCTTTCTTT. Its protein is CASSEAGTGYTEAFF.